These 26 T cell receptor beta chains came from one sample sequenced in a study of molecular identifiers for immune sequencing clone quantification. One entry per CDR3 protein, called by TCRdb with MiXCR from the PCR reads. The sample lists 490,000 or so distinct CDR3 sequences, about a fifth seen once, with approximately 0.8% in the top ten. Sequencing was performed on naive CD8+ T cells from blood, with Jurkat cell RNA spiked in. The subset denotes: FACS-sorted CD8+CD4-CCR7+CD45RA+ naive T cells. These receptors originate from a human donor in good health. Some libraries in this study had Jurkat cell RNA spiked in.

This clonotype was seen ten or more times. The CDR3 nucleotides are TGTGCCAGCACCAACGGCAGGAGCAATCAGCCCCAGCATTTT. Translation: CASTNGRSNQPQHF. The chain recombines TRBV6-2 or TRBV6-3 with TRBJ1-5; D not resolved. Deletions cut 7 bases from V and 1 base from J, with 11 bases between. The CDR3 spans 14 residues. Germline V CDR1 and CDR2: MNHEY, SVGEGT.

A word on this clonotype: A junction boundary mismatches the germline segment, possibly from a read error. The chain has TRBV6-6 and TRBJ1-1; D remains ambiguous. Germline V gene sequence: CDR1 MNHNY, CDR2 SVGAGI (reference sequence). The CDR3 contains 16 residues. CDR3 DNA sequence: TGTGCCAGCAGTTTTGGCCCGTCACCGTTAGACACTGAAACTTTCTTT. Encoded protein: CASSFGPSPLDTETFF.

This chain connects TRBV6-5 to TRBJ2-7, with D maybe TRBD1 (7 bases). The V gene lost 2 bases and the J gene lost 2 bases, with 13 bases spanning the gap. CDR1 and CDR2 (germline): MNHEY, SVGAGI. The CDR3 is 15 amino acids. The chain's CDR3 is CASSYGAGGTYEQYF. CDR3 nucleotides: TGTGCCAGCAGTTACGGGGCAGGGGGGACCTACGAGCAGTACTTC.

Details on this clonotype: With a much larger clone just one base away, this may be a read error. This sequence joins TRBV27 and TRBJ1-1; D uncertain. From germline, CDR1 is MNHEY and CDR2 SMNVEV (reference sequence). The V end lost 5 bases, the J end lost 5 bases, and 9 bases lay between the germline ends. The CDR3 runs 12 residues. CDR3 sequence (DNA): TGTGCCAGCAGTCTTGCGTCAACTGAAGCTTTCTTT. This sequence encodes CASSLASTEAFF.

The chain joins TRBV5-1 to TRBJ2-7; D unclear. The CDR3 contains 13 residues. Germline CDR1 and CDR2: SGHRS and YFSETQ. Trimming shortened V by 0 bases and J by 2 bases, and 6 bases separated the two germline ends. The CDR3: CASSLDYAYEQYF. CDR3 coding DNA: TGCGCCAGCAGCTTGGACTACGCCTACGAGCAGTACTTC.

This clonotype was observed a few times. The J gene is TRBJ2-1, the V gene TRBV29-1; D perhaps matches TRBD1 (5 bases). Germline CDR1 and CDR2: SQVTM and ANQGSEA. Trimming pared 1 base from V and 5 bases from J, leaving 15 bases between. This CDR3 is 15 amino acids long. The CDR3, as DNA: TGCAGCGTTGAAGTGCTAAGGGGTACGAACAATGAGCAGTTCTTC. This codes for CSVEVLRGTNNEQFF.

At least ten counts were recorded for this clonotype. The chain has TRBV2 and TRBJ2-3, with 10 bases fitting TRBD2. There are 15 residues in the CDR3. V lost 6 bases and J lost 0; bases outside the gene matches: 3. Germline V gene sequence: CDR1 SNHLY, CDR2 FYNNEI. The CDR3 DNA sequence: TGTGCCAGCAGGGCTAGCGGGAGCAGCACAGATACGCAGTATTTT. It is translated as CASRASGSSTDTQYF.

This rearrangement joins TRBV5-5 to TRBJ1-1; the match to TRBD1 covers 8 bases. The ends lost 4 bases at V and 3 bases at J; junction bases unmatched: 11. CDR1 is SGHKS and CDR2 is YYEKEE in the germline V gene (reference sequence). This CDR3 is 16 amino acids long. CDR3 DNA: TGTGCCAGCAGCCTACCAGGACAGGGAGGTTACACTGAAGCTTTCTTT. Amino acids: CASSLPGQGGYTEAFF.

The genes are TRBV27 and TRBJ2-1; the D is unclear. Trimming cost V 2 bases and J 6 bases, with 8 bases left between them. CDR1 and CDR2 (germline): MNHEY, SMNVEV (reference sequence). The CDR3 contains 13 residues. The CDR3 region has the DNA TGTGCCAGCAGTTTACTCCCCGTCAATGAGCAGTTCTTC. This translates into CASSLLPVNEQFF.

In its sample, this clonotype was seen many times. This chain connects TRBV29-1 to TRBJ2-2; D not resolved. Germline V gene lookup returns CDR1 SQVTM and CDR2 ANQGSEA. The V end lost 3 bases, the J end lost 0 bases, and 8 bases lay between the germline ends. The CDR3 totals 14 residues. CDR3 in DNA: TGCAGCGTTGAGCTGCCTACGAACACCGGGGAGCTGTTTTTT. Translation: CSVELPTNTGELFF.

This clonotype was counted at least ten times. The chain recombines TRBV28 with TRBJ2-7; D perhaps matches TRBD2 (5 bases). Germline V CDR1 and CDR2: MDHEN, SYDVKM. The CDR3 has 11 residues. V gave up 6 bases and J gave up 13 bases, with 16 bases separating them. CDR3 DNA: TGTGCCAGCAGCCCCTCGGGGAATCCTTACTTC. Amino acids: CASSPSGNPYF.

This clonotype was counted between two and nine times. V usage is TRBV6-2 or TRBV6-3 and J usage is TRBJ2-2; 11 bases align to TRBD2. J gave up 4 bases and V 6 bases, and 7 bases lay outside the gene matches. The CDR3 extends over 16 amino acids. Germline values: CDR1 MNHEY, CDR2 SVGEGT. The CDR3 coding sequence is TGTGCCAGCAGCCTGACTAGCGGGGACCCCACCGGGGAGCTGTTTTTT. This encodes CASSLTSGDPTGELFF.

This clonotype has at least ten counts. CDR3 DNA: TGTGCCAGCAGCTCCGCTGGACGGACAGGAGAGTACTACGAGCAGTACTTC. Amino acids: CASSSAGRTGEYYEQYF. The V gene is TRBV7-9, the J gene TRBJ2-7, with 7 bases aligning to TRBD1. V trimming: 4 bases; J trimming: 3 bases; junction bases outside the gene matches: 15. Germline CDR1 reads SEHNR; CDR2 reads FQNEAQ (reference sequence). CDR3 length: 17 amino acids.

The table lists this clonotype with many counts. CDR3 sequence reads: CASSSPYGYTF. CDR3 nucleotides: TGTGCCAGCAGTTCCCCCTATGGCTACACCTTC. This chain links TRBV6-5 with TRBJ1-2; D not resolved. The CDR3 runs to 11 residues. From germline, CDR1 is MNHEY and CDR2 SVGAGI. The germline V and J ends were trimmed by 4 bases and 4 bases, with 4 bases remaining between them.

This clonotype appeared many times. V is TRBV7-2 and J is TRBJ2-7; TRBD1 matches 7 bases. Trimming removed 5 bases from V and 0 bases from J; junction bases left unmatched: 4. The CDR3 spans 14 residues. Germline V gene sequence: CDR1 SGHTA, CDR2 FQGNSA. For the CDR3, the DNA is TGTGCCAGCAGCCCGTGGACAGGCTCCTACGAGCAGTACTTC. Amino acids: CASSPWTGSYEQYF. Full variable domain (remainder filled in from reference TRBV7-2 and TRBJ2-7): GAGVSQSPSNKVTEKGKDVELRCDPISGHTALYWYRQSLGQGLEFLIYFQGNSAPDKSGLPSDRFSAERTGGSVSTLTIQRTQQEDSAVYLCASSPWTGSYEQYFGPGTRLTVT.

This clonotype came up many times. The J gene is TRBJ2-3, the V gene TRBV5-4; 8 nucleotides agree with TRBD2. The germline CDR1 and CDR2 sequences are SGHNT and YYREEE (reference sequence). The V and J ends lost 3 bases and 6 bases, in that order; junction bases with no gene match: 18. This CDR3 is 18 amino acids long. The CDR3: CASSSGISQIAGPDTQYF. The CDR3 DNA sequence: TGTGCCAGCAGCTCTGGGATCTCTCAAATAGCGGGGCCGGATACGCAGTATTTT. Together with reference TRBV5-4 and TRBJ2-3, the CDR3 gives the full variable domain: ETGVTQSPTHLIKTRGQQVTLRCSSQSGHNTVSWYQQALGQGPQFIFQYYREEENGRGNFPPRFSGLQFPNYSSELNVNALELDDSALYLCASSSGISQIAGPDTQYFGPGTRLTVL.

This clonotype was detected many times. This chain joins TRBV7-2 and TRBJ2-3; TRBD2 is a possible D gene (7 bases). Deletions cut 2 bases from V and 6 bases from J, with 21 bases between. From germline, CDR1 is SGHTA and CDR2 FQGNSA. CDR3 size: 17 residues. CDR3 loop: CASSLYHPGGLADTQYF. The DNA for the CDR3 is TGTGCCAGCAGCTTATACCATCCGGGGGGCCTTGCCGATACGCAGTATTTT.

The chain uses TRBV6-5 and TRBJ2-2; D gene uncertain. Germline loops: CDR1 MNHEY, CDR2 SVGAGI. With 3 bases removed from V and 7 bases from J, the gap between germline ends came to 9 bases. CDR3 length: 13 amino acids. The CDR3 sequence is CASSYNPVGELFF. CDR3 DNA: TGTGCCAGCAGTTATAATCCCGTCGGGGAGCTGTTTTTT.

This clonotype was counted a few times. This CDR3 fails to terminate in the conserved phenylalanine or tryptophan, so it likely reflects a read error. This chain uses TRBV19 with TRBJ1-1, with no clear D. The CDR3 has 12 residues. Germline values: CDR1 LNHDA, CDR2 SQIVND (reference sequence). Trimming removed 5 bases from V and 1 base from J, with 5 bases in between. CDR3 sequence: CASSQGNTEAFS. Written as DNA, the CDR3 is TGTGCCAGTAGTCAAGGGAACACTGAAGCTTTCTCT.

In DNA form, the CDR3 reads TGTGCCAGCAGCTTAGGGACAGGGGGCGGAAACACTGAAGCTTTCTTT. Protein: CASSLGTGGGNTEAFF. The V gene is TRBV9, the J gene TRBJ1-1; 12 bases agree with TRBD1. The ends lost 4 bases at V and 2 bases at J; junction bases unmatched: 6. Germline CDR1 reads SGDLS; CDR2 reads YYNGEE. The CDR3 is 16 residues long.

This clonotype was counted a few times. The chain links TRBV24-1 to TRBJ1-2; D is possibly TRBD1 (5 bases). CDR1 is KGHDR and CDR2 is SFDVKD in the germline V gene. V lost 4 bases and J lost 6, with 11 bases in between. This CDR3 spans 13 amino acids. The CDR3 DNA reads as TGTGCCACCAGTGAAGGGACTTTGGATGGCTACACCTTC. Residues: CATSEGTLDGYTF.

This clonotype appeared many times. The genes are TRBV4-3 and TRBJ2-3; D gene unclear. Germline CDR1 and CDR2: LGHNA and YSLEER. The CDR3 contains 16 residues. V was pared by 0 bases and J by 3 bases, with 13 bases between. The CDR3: CASSQDWAGLTDTQYF. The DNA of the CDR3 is TGCGCCAGCAGCCAAGATTGGGCCGGCTTAACAGATACGCAGTATTTT.

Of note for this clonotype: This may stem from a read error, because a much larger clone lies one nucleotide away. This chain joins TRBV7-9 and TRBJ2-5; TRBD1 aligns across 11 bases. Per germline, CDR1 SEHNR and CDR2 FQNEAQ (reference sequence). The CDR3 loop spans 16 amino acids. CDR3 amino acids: CASSSAEDRGQETQHF. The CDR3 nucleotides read TGTGCCAGCAGCTCCGCAGAGGACAGGGGGCAAGAGACCCAGCACTTC.

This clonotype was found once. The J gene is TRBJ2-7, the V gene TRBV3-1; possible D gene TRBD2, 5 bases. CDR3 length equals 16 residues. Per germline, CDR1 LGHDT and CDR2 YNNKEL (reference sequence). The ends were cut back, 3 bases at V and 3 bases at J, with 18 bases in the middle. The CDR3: CASSHTAGGSYYEQYF. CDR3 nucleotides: TGTGCCAGCAGCCATACGGCGGGCGGGTCCTACTACGAGCAGTACTTC.

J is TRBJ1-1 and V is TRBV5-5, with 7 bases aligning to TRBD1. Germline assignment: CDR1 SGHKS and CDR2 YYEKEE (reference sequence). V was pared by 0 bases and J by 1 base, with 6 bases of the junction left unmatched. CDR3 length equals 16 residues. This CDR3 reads CASSLVPGTENTEAFF. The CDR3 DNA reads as TGTGCCAGCAGCTTGGTTCCCGGGACAGAGAACACTGAAGCTTTCTTT.

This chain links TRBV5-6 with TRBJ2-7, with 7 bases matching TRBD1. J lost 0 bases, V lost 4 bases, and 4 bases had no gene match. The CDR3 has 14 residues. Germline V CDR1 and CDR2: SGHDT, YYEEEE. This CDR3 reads CASSVGQPSYEQYF. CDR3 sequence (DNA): TGTGCCAGCAGCGTGGGACAGCCCTCCTACGAGCAGTACTTC.